This paragraph covers one T cell receptor (beta chain) sequence. Germline loops: CDR1 SGHRS, CDR2 YFSETQ. The junction had 10 bases not matched to a gene; V was cut back by 4 bases and J by 3 bases. This CDR3 comprises 15 residues. The sample is drawn from a study of T cell changes during pregnancy in multiple sclerosis. Here immunoSEQ multiplex PCR was the method, and the copy in TCRdb shows in-frame clones only, minus some. The data show 35,000 to 45,000 clones, 93% seen once. The chain is built from TRBV5-1 and TRBJ2-7, with 7 bases identical to TRBD1. The starting material was CD4+ T cells from peripheral blood mononuclear cells, obtained in the first trimester of pregnancy. This clonotype was obtained from a female donor with multiple sclerosis, enrolled in a pregnancy study. CDR3 DNA: TGCGCCAGCAGCCCGACAGGGTTATCTGTCTACGAGCAGTACTTC. It is translated as CASSPTGLSVYEQYF.